This T cell receptor beta chain is from a study of cytomegalovirus exposure and HLA in healthy donors. Study-wide findings and caveats: Several of the most significant clusters appeared, in a later analysis, to be linked to common viral pathogens. While the bulk of TCR sequences proved rare, some public TCRs turned up in many donors. The analysis excluded some indistinguishable V segments, including TRBV6-2 and TRBV6-3.

Use of 60 Vbeta and 13 Jbeta primers characterized the PCR. Assay: immunoSEQ multiplex PCR; the TCRdb copy retains only in-frame clones and omits some. Of 120,000 to 150,000 clones listed, around three quarters are singletons. With regard to this clone: Its antigen is undetermined.

Germline V gene lookup returns CDR1 MDHEN and CDR2 SYDVKM. V was cut by 1 base and J by 0 bases, with 9 bases left in between. CDR3 length equals 15 residues. This TCR derives from a man aged 35 to 55 in good health and CMV-seropositive. This sequence joins TRBV28 and TRBJ1-1; D is uncertain. Sequencing used PBMCs. The CDR3 DNA sequence: TGTGCCAGCAGTTTATTGCGGCGCATGAACACTGAAGCTTTCTTT. Its protein is CASSLLRRMNTEAFF.